Presented here are 11 T cell receptor beta chains from one specimen sequenced in a study of glioma-infiltrating T cells after dendritic cell vaccination. The sample's time point: after dendritic cell vaccination, including at tumor progression/relapse. Produced via immunoSEQ multiplex PCR; TCRdb's table is partial and in-frame only. The repertoire consists of 65,000 to 80,000 clones, with around 87% occurring once and the leading ten covering 2% to 2.5%. Sequencing used blood, obtained after dendritic cell vaccination. These TCRs come from a human donor with glioblastoma.

This clone turned up a few times. This chain joins TRBV6-6 and TRBJ2-4; the match to TRBD1 covers 9 bases. This CDR3 region has 15 residues. Trimming at V came to 5 bases and at J to 6 bases, leaving 8 bases not matched to a gene. Germline V lookup: CDR1 MNHNY, CDR2 SVGAGI (reference sequence). The CDR3 sequence: CASSRTGALRNIQYF. The CDR3 DNA is TGTGCCAGCAGTCGGACAGGGGCACTCAGAAACATTCAGTACTTC.

This chain uses TRBV5-1 with TRBJ2-3, with 9 bases matching TRBD2. The germline gives CDR1 SGHRS, CDR2 YFSETQ. CDR3 length equals 16 residues. V dropped 1 base and J dropped 4; count of bases not matched to a gene: 7. CDR3 nucleotides: TGCGCCAGCAGCTTGCCGGTGGCGGGGGGGGCAGATACGCAGTATTTT. Encoded protein: CASSLPVAGGADTQYF.

The chain joins TRBV15 to TRBJ2-7; no firm D call. Germline V CDR1 and CDR2: LNHNV, YYDKDF (reference sequence). With 0 bases removed from V and 0 bases from J, the gap between germline ends came to 6 bases. The CDR3 loop spans 14 amino acids. CDR3 amino acids: CATSRDLYSYEQYF. The DNA for the CDR3 is TGTGCCACCAGCAGAGATCTCTACTCCTACGAGCAGTACTTC.

This sequence joins TRBV15 and TRBJ2-2; no firm D call. The V gene's germline CDR1 is LNHNV and CDR2 YYDKDF (reference sequence). The CDR3 has 15 residues. V was pared by 5 bases and J by 2 bases, with 12 bases between. CDR3 nucleotides: TGTGCCACCAGCGCCTTCTCCTACAACACCGGGGAGCTGTTTTTT. This sequence encodes CATSAFSYNTGELFF.

The chain carries TRBV7-2 and TRBJ2-5, with TRBD2 identical over 12 bases. The CDR3 has 17 residues. Unmatched junction bases numbered 10, after V lost 6 bases and J lost 2 bases. Germline CDR1 SGHTA, CDR2 FQGNSA. The chain's CDR3 is CASSRKGGTSGQETQYF. CDR3 coding DNA: TGTGCCAGCAGTCGAAAAGGTGGGACTAGCGGGCAAGAGACCCAGTACTTC. Complete variable domain (other parts from reference TRBV7-2 and TRBJ2-5): GAGVSQSPSNKVTEKGKDVELRCDPISGHTALYWYRQSLGQGLEFLIYFQGNSAPDKSGLPSDRFSAERTGGSVSTLTIQRTQQEDSAVYLCASSRKGGTSGQETQYFGPGTRLLVL.

The genes are TRBV6-5 and TRBJ1-2; TRBD1 is a possible D gene (5 bases). Per the germline V gene, CDR1 is MNHEY and CDR2 is SVGAGI. The CDR3 loop spans 14 amino acids. The V and J ends lost 6 bases and 0 bases respectively, with 11 bases between them. In nucleotides, the CDR3 is TGTGCCAGCAGGTCCGGACACTCTAACTATGGCTACACCTTC. It translates to CASRSGHSNYGYTF.

V is TRBV2 and J is TRBJ2-7; 7 nucleotides align to TRBD2. The V segment lost 4 bases and the J segment 1 base; nucleotides outside the gene matches: 16. The CDR3 consists of 18 residues. Germline values: CDR1 SNHLY, CDR2 FYNNEI. CDR3 region: CASSAQGRGVTRSYEQYF. The DNA for the CDR3 is TGTGCCAGCAGTGCCCAGGGCCGGGGGGTTACACGATCCTACGAGCAGTACTTC.

CDR3 sequence: CASSWTGTSPKPYEQYF. The DNA of the CDR3 is TGTGCCAGCAGCTGGACAGGGACTAGCCCAAAACCCTACGAGCAGTACTTC. This chain joins TRBV7-2 and TRBJ2-7, with D possibly matching TRBD2 (9 bases). Trimming shortened V by 4 bases and J by 2 bases, and 21 bases separated the two germline ends. The CDR3 has 17 residues. Germline CDR1 is SGHTA and CDR2 is FQGNSA.

The rearrangement links TRBV7-3 to TRBJ2-3; 13 nucleotides match TRBD2. The V segment lost 2 bases and the J segment 8 bases; nucleotides outside the gene matches: 10. Germline values: CDR1 SGHTA, CDR2 FQGTGA. The CDR3 extends over 17 amino acids. This CDR3 reads CASSLDQTSGGRVTQYF. CDR3 bases: TGTGCCAGCAGCTTAGACCAGACTAGCGGGGGGAGGGTTACGCAGTATTTT.

The chain combines TRBV5-1 with TRBJ2-7; tentatively, D is TRBD1 (6 bases). Trimming removed 0 bases at V and 4 bases at J, with 20 bases between. Germline CDR1 is SGHRS and CDR2 is YFSETQ. The CDR3 is made up of 17 amino acids. As DNA, the CDR3 is TGCGCCAGCAGCTTGGATACGGGCAGGGGATTCGTTTACGAGCAGTACTTC. Translation gives CASSLDTGRGFVYEQYF. The entire variable domain, with the rest obtained from reference TRBV5-1 and TRBJ2-7, is as follows: KAGVTQTPRYLIKTRGQQVTLSCSPISGHRSVSWYQQTPGQGLQFLFEYFSETQRNKGNFPGRFSGRQFSNSRSEMNVSTLELGDSALYLCASSLDTGRGFVYEQYFGPGTRLTVT.

The J gene is TRBJ2-1, the V gene TRBV7-9, with 9 bases that match TRBD2. This CDR3 contains 15 residues. Germline-derived CDR1 and CDR2 are SEHNR and FQNEAQ (reference sequence). Germline trimming cut 5 bases from V and 7 bases from J; bases unmatched to any gene: 9. The CDR3 DNA follows: TGTGCCAGCAGCCCGCGAGCGGGAGGCCCTAATGAGCAGTTCTTC. Protein sequence: CASSPRAGGPNEQFF.